The rows below give T cell receptor beta chains drawn from one sample of a study of cytomegalovirus exposure and HLA in healthy donors. Assay: immunoSEQ multiplex PCR; the TCRdb copy retains only in-frame clones and omits some. This table has around 120,000 clones, roughly 80% appearing once. The specimen was PBMCs. These receptor sequences come from a woman between 40 and 50 years old in good health and CMV-seropositive. CDR3s include the opening cysteine and the closing phenylalanine or tryptophan. Clone size is given for some rows only: seen once, a few or many times, or a class if the clone is expanded.

clone_size: .
j_call: TRBJ2-1
v_call: TRBV25-1
cdr3_aa: CASSESPGLAGNNEQFF

clone_size: .
j_call: TRBJ1-6
v_call: TRBV27
cdr3_aa: CASSWGQDSPLHF

clone_size: .
j_call: TRBJ2-5
v_call: TRBV2
cdr3_aa: CASSAGLAEKPQETQYF

clone_size: .
j_call: TRBJ2-5
v_call: TRBV4-2
cdr3_aa: CASSQAGQGSGTQYF

clone_size: .
j_call: TRBJ2-5
v_call: TRBV6-5
cdr3_aa: CASSYTGSEETQYF

clone_size: .
j_call: TRBJ1-1
v_call: TRBV18
cdr3_aa: CASSRSGNTEAFF

clone_size: .
j_call: TRBJ2-1
v_call: TRBV9
cdr3_aa: CASSGTSGRASNEQFF

clone_size: once
j_call: TRBJ2-1
v_call: TRBV19
cdr3_aa: CASSPASASHNEQFF

clone_size: .
j_call: TRBJ1-4
v_call: TRBV4-3
cdr3_aa: CASSRIPGQGADNEKLFF

clone_size: .
j_call: TRBJ1-1
v_call: TRBV15
cdr3_aa: CATSFVTGVSTEAFF

clone_size: .
j_call: TRBJ1-2
v_call: TRBV5-4
cdr3_aa: CASSLRDNYGYTF

clone_size: .
j_call: TRBJ2-3
v_call: TRBV19
cdr3_aa: CASSMSGGPDTQYF

clone_size: .
j_call: TRBJ2-1
v_call: TRBV19
cdr3_aa: CASSPFDNEQFF

clone_size: .
j_call: TRBJ1-6
v_call: TRBV25-1
cdr3_aa: CASSERHRRNSPLHF

clone_size: .
j_call: TRBJ1-2
v_call: TRBV7-3
cdr3_aa: CASSLGQENGYTF

clone_size: .
j_call: TRBJ2-7
v_call: TRBV5-1
cdr3_aa: CASSPKGAGGSYEQYF

clone_size: .
j_call: TRBJ2-1
v_call: TRBV7-2
cdr3_aa: CASSLVPHRGGHLVFEQFF

clone_size: few
j_call: TRBJ1-5
v_call: TRBV6-5
cdr3_aa: CASRTLTGRQHF

clone_size: few
j_call: TRBJ2-2
v_call: TRBV11-2
cdr3_aa: CASSLAGYTGELFF

clone_size: .
j_call: TRBJ1-2
v_call: TRBV6-5
cdr3_aa: CASSRQGSYGYTF

clone_size: .
j_call: TRBJ2-6
v_call: TRBV2
cdr3_aa: CASRWDRGRTGANVLTF

clone_size: .
j_call: TRBJ1-4
v_call: TRBV9
cdr3_aa: CASSFTGRGNEKLFF

clone_size: .
j_call: TRBJ2-7
v_call: TRBV10-2
cdr3_aa: CASSVTLNEGEQYF

clone_size: .
j_call: TRBJ1-6
v_call: TRBV27
cdr3_aa: CASTDMYNSPLHF

clone_size: .
j_call: TRBJ2-1
v_call: TRBV6-1
cdr3_aa: CASSEAHPGALF

clone_size: .
j_call: TRBJ2-7
v_call: TRBV6-1
cdr3_aa: CASTPDRFAYEQYF

clone_size: .
j_call: TRBJ1-1
v_call: TRBV10-2
cdr3_aa: CASRDIPGQTEAFF

clone_size: .
j_call: TRBJ1-5
v_call: TRBV5-1
cdr3_aa: CASSVGRGNQPQHF

clone_size: .
j_call: TRBJ2-7
v_call: TRBV18
cdr3_aa: CASSPPSGSVREQYF

clone_size: .
j_call: TRBJ2-1
v_call: TRBV9
cdr3_aa: CASSVDNRGYNEQFF

clone_size: few
j_call: TRBJ2-5
v_call: TRBV18
cdr3_aa: CASSQTSEYSRTQYF

clone_size: .
j_call: TRBJ2-1
v_call: TRBV11-2
cdr3_aa: CASSFLSQDEQFF

clone_size: .
j_call: TRBJ2-7
v_call: TRBV4-1
cdr3_aa: CASSQDATGREQYF

clone_size: few
j_call: TRBJ2-5
v_call: TRBV5-1
cdr3_aa: CASSYSGVNQETQYF

clone_size: .
j_call: TRBJ2-5
v_call: TRBV5-1
cdr3_aa: CASSLVWDRVQETQYF

clone_size: .
j_call: TRBJ2-1
v_call: TRBV11-3
cdr3_aa: CASSTRLAGHNEQFF

clone_size: few
j_call: TRBJ1-2
v_call: TRBV11-2
cdr3_aa: CASSFYPGQHYGYTF

clone_size: once
j_call: TRBJ1-6
v_call: TRBV5-5
cdr3_aa: CASSPAGFNSPLHF

clone_size: .
j_call: TRBJ2-2
v_call: TRBV5-6
cdr3_aa: CASSLVGIAGELFF

clone_size: .
j_call: TRBJ1-2
v_call: TRBV5-1
cdr3_aa: CASSLDTGKGYTF

clone_size: .
j_call: TRBJ2-5
v_call: TRBV11-2
cdr3_aa: CASSRGAGGLSETQYF

clone_size: .
j_call: TRBJ2-1
v_call: TRBV27
cdr3_aa: CASSLPSGTSGRIHNEQFF

clone_size: .
j_call: TRBJ2-1
v_call: TRBV12-5
cdr3_aa: CASGHQREGLLLNEQFF

clone_size: .
j_call: TRBJ2-7
v_call: TRBV2
cdr3_aa: CASTNDGLAGDF

clone_size: .
j_call: TRBJ2-1
v_call: TRBV10-1
cdr3_aa: CASNRGFNNEQFF

clone_size: .
j_call: TRBJ2-3
v_call: TRBV9
cdr3_aa: CASSTPGVDTQYF